This is a list of T cell receptor beta chains from one sample in a study of blood T cell repertoires in COVID-19. The table came from immunoSEQ multiplex PCR; TCRdb's copy has only in-frame clones and leaves some out. Here the sample spans 120,000 or so clones, roughly 87% being singletons. Sequenced sample: peripheral blood. The receptors shown here come from a woman of 80 years or more with acute or convalescent COVID-19. The CDR3 runs from the conserved cysteine through the conserved F or W. The D gene is left open where the match is weak. Clone size is not always given. Where it is, it says once, few, many or a class for expanded clones.

V: TRBV4-1; D: NA; J: TRBJ1-1; size: NA; length: 19; DNA: TGCGCCAGCAGCTCTCTCATGGGGCAGGGGAGCGATCCGAACACTGAAGCTTTCTTT; CDR3: CASSSLMGQGSDPNTEAFF
V: TRBV4-3; D: NA; J: TRBJ2-6; size: NA; length: 14; DNA: TGCGCCAGCAGCCAAGTGAGTGGGGCCAACGTCCTGACTTTC; CDR3: CASSQVSGANVLTF
V: TRBV9; D: TRBD2; J: TRBJ2-3; size: NA; length: 16; DNA: TGTGCCAGCAGCGAAACTAGCTGGGGGGGTAAAGATACGCAGTATTTT; CDR3: CASSETSWGGKDTQYF
V: TRBV5-4; D: NA; J: TRBJ1-2; size: NA; length: 10; DNA: TGTGCCAGCGCGGGGGACGGCTACACCTTC; CDR3: CASAGDGYTF
V: TRBV5-1; D: NA; J: TRBJ1-2; size: NA; length: 13; DNA: TGCGCCAGCAGTTCGGACAGATACTATGGCTACACCTTC; CDR3: CASSSDRYYGYTF
V: TRBV5-5; D: NA; J: TRBJ1-2; size: NA; length: 16; DNA: TGTGCCAGCAGCTTGTCTACAGGGAAAGCTAACTATGGCTACACCTTC; CDR3: CASSLSTGKANYGYTF
V: TRBV5-1; D: NA; J: TRBJ1-3; size: NA; length: 14; DNA: TGCGCCAGCAGCTTGGGGGAGTCTGGAAACACCATATATTTT; CDR3: CASSLGESGNTIYF
V: TRBV9; D: NA; J: TRBJ1-3; size: NA; length: 13; DNA: TGTGCCAGCAGCGTACGCAGTGGAAACACCATATATTTT; CDR3: CASSVRSGNTIYF
V: TRBV10-3; D: TRBD1; J: TRBJ2-2; size: NA; length: 12; DNA: TGTGCCATCGGGACAGGGAACGGGGAGCTGTTTTTT; CDR3: CAIGTGNGELFF
V: TRBV5-4; D: TRBD2; J: TRBJ2-7; size: NA; length: 14; DNA: TGTGCCAGCAGCCCCCGGGGGGACTCCTACGAGCAGTACTTC; CDR3: CASSPRGDSYEQYF
V: TRBV11-1; D: NA; J: TRBJ1-1; size: few; length: 14; DNA: TGTGCCAGCAGCTACCGGACTCTGAACACTGAAGCTTTCTTT; CDR3: CASSYRTLNTEAFF
V: TRBV4-1; D: NA; J: TRBJ2-2; size: once; length: 17; DNA: TGCGCCAGCAGCCATACGGCGGGGCGGGGAGTCGCCGGGGAGCTGTTTTTT; CDR3: CASSHTAGRGVAGELFF
V: TRBV9; D: TRBD1; J: TRBJ1-1; size: NA; length: 14; DNA: TGTGCCAGCAGCGTAGTAGCAGGGGGGACTGAAGCTTTCTTT; CDR3: CASSVVAGGTEAFF
V: TRBV19; D: NA; J: TRBJ1-5; size: NA; length: 12; DNA: TGTGCCAGTAGTCGGGGTAATCAGCCCCAGCATTTT; CDR3: CASSRGNQPQHF
V: TRBV28; D: NA; J: TRBJ1-2; size: NA; length: 11; DNA: TGTGCCAGCAGTAGCGCCGGAGGCTACACCTTC; CDR3: CASSSAGGYTF
V: TRBV5-1; D: NA; J: TRBJ1-5; size: NA; length: 13; DNA: TGCGCCAGCCAACAGGATATCAATCAGCCCCAGCATTTT; CDR3: CASQQDINQPQHF
V: TRBV6-6; D: NA; J: TRBJ1-5; size: NA; length: 14; DNA: TGTGCCAGCAGCGAACAGGGTCAGAGGCAGCCCCAGCATTTT; CDR3: CASSEQGQRQPQHF
V: TRBV2; D: NA; J: TRBJ1-5; size: NA; length: 15; DNA: TGTGCCAGCAGTGACAGAGGCGGGAACAATCAGCCCCAGCATTTT; CDR3: CASSDRGGNNQPQHF
V: TRBV6-1; D: NA; J: TRBJ1-1; size: NA; length: 14; DNA: TGTGCCAGCAGGATAAGACAGGTGAACACTGAAGCTTTCTTT; CDR3: CASRIRQVNTEAFF
V: TRBV6-1; D: NA; J: TRBJ2-3; size: NA; length: 15; DNA: TGTGCCAGCAGTGAAGCAGGGGTAAGCACAGATACGCAGTATTTT; CDR3: CASSEAGVSTDTQYF
V: TRBV4-2; D: NA; J: TRBJ1-2; size: NA; length: 13; DNA: TGTGCCAGCAGCCACGAAGCCCCGTATGGCTACACCTTC; CDR3: CASSHEAPYGYTF
V: TRBV4-3; D: NA; J: TRBJ1-2; size: NA; length: 13; DNA: TGCGCCAGCAGCCGAGACGACTTCTATGGCTACACCTTC; CDR3: CASSRDDFYGYTF
V: TRBV4-3; D: TRBD1; J: TRBJ1-2; size: NA; length: 17; DNA: TGCGCCAGCAGCCAAGGAGGGGCAGGGGGATCTTTGGTTGGCTACACCTTC; CDR3: CASSQGGAGGSLVGYTF
V: TRBV7-2; D: TRBD1; J: TRBJ1-1; size: NA; length: 15; DNA: TGTGCCAGCAGCTTAAATCAGGGGGCGGACACTGAAGCTTTCTTT; CDR3: CASSLNQGADTEAFF
V: TRBV7-8; D: NA; J: TRBJ2-2; size: once; length: 17; DNA: TGTGCCAGCAGCTTAGCGTTAAGCCATTCTGTCTCCGGGGAGCTGTTTTTT; CDR3: CASSLALSHSVSGELFF
V: TRBV5-3; D: NA; J: TRBJ1-4; size: once; length: 15; DNA: TGTGCCAGAAGCGACAGAGCCCGGCGGAGCGAAAAACTGTTTTTT; CDR3: CARSDRARRSEKLFF
V: TRBV3-1/TRBV3-2; D: NA; J: TRBJ1-2; size: NA; length: 11; DNA: TGTGCCAGCAGCCAAGGTCGGGGCTACACCTTC; CDR3: CASSQGRGYTF
V: TRBV11-2; D: NA; J: TRBJ2-7; size: NA; length: 14; DNA: TGTGCCAGCAGCTTGACACGGGAGTCCTACGAGCAGTACTTC; CDR3: CASSLTRESYEQYF
V: TRBV29-1; D: NA; J: TRBJ1-1; size: NA; length: 13; DNA: TGCAGCGTTGAAGTCAGGGAGGGCACTGAAGCTTTCTTT; CDR3: CSVEVREGTEAFF
V: TRBV9; D: TRBD1; J: TRBJ1-4; size: NA; length: 15; DNA: TGTGCCAGCAGCGTAGAAGGGGACAGTAATGAAAAACTGTTTTTT; CDR3: CASSVEGDSNEKLFF
V: TRBV6-5; D: NA; J: TRBJ2-7; size: once; length: 12; DNA: TGTGCCAGCAGTTTAGTCCGGGGCGAGCAGTACTTC; CDR3: CASSLVRGEQYF
V: TRBV7-3; D: NA; J: TRBJ2-2; size: NA; length: 12; DNA: TGTGCCAGCAGCCCCGGTTCCGGGGAGCTGTTTTTT; CDR3: CASSPGSGELFF
V: TRBV27; D: TRBD1; J: TRBJ1-5; size: few; length: 16; DNA: TGTGCCAGCAGTCGATTTGGGGACAGGGAAGATCAGCCCCAGCATTTT; CDR3: CASSRFGDREDQPQHF
V: TRBV28; D: NA; J: TRBJ1-6; size: once; length: 15; DNA: TGTGCCAGCAGTCCCAGGGTCGACTTTAATTCACCCCTCCACTTT; CDR3: CASSPRVDFNSPLHF
V: TRBV7-3; D: NA; J: TRBJ1-1; size: NA; length: 13; DNA: TGTGCCAGCAGTATAGGGAGGGGGGCTGAAGCTTTCTTT; CDR3: CASSIGRGAEAFF
V: TRBV4-2; D: TRBD2; J: TRBJ2-5; size: NA; length: 14; DNA: TGTGCCAGCAAACACGGGGGGGAGCAAGAGACCCAGTACTTC; CDR3: CASKHGGEQETQYF
V: TRBV5-1; D: TRBD1; J: TRBJ2-3; size: NA; length: 16; DNA: TGCGCCAGCAGCTTGGCAGGGGGTGCCTCCACAGATACGCAGTATTTT; CDR3: CASSLAGGASTDTQYF
V: TRBV5-1; D: NA; J: TRBJ1-1; size: NA; length: 15; DNA: TGCGCCAGCAGCTTGGTCGCAGTATCGTCCACTGAAGCTTTCTTT; CDR3: CASSLVAVSSTEAFF
V: TRBV7-9; D: NA; J: TRBJ2-3; size: once; length: 14; DNA: TGTGCCAGCAGCCGGGTGTCCGGCACAGATACGCAGTATTTT; CDR3: CASSRVSGTDTQYF
V: TRBV5-5; D: NA; J: TRBJ1-3; size: NA; length: 14; DNA: TGTGCCAGCAGCGCCAGTATCTCTGGAAACACCATATATTTT; CDR3: CASSASISGNTIYF
V: TRBV6-2/TRBV6-3; D: NA; J: TRBJ2-1; size: NA; length: 14; DNA: TGTGCCAGCAGTTACTGGGGGGGCCTGAATGAGCAGTTCTTC; CDR3: CASSYWGGLNEQFF
V: TRBV6-5; D: NA; J: TRBJ2-1; size: NA; length: 15; DNA: TGTGCCAGCAGTCCCAGGTCATCGGGGTACAATGAGCAGTTCTTC; CDR3: CASSPRSSGYNEQFF
V: TRBV10-2; D: NA; J: TRBJ1-5; size: few; length: 13; DNA: TGCGCCAGCAGTCGGACAGCAAATCAGCCCCAGCATTTT; CDR3: CASSRTANQPQHF
V: TRBV4-3; D: NA; J: TRBJ2-7; size: NA; length: 15; DNA: TGCGCCAGCAGCCGAAGATCGGGAGGGGGCCACGAGCAGTACTTC; CDR3: CASSRRSGGGHEQYF
V: TRBV7-9; D: TRBD1; J: TRBJ1-1; size: NA; length: 17; DNA: TGTGCCAGCAGCCCAGCAAGGGGGCGGTCTCGTGACACTGAAGCTTTCTTT; CDR3: CASSPARGRSRDTEAFF
V: TRBV27; D: NA; J: TRBJ1-2; size: NA; length: 13; DNA: TGTGCCAGCAGTTCGTTCCCCGGCTATGGCTACACCTTC; CDR3: CASSSFPGYGYTF
V: TRBV18; D: NA; J: TRBJ2-2; size: NA; length: 14; DNA: TGTGCCAGCTCATCGCAGGGGCGCGGGTTCGAGCTGTTTTTT; CDR3: CASSSQGRGFELFF
V: TRBV19; D: NA; J: TRBJ1-2; size: NA; length: 13; DNA: TGTGCCAGTAGTATCGACGGGAACTATGGCTACACCTTC; CDR3: CASSIDGNYGYTF
V: TRBV3-1/TRBV3-2; D: NA; J: TRBJ1-1; size: NA; length: 14; DNA: TGTGCCAGCAGCCAAGCAGGCAAGAACACTGAAGCTTTCTTT; CDR3: CASSQAGKNTEAFF
V: TRBV20-1; D: TRBD2; J: TRBJ2-5; size: NA; length: 16; DNA: TGCAGTGCTAGTGGACTAGCGGGGGGACTACAAGAGACCCAGTACTTC; CDR3: CSASGLAGGLQETQYF
V: TRBV4-1; D: TRBD2; J: TRBJ2-5; size: once; length: 17; DNA: TGCGCCAGCAGCTCACGGACTAGCGGGGGTCAACAAGAGACCCAGTACTTC; CDR3: CASSSRTSGGQQETQYF
V: TRBV7-9; D: TRBD2; J: TRBJ2-7; size: few; length: 17; DNA: TGTGCCAGCAGCTTAAATAAGCGGGGGCCAAGCTCCTACGAGCAGTACTTC; CDR3: CASSLNKRGPSSYEQYF
V: TRBV5-1; D: NA; J: TRBJ1-1; size: NA; length: 12; DNA: TGCGCCAGCAGCAGTGACATGGGTTCAGCTTTCTTT; CDR3: CASSSDMGSAFF
V: TRBV5-4; D: NA; J: TRBJ1-6; size: NA; length: 15; DNA: TGTGCCAGCAGCTTGCGGGCGGGGCAGGATTCACCCCTCCACTTT; CDR3: CASSLRAGQDSPLHF
V: TRBV7-9; D: NA; J: TRBJ1-4; size: NA; length: 14; DNA: TGTGCCAGCGGACCGACGGGAAATAATGAAAAACTGTTTTTT; CDR3: CASGPTGNNEKLFF
V: TRBV6-5; D: TRBD1; J: TRBJ1-1; size: NA; length: 14; DNA: TGTGCCAGCAGAAACAGGGGCCCGAACACTGAAGCTTTCTTT; CDR3: CASRNRGPNTEAFF